A single sample gave rise to the 2 T cell receptor beta chains below, sequenced in a study of blood T cell repertoires in COVID-19. Libraries were prepared by immunoSEQ multiplex PCR; TCRdb keeps only in-frame clonotypes and omits some of them. The data show 60,000 to 75,000 clones, 70% to 90% seen once. The sequenced sample was peripheral blood. The receptor set was obtained from an elderly woman with active COVID-19.

This rearrangement joins TRBV18 to TRBJ1-1; unclear D gene. Germline CDR1 reads KGHSH; CDR2 reads LQKENI. Trimming removed 0 bases from V and 4 bases from J, with 9 bases in between. This CDR3 has 14 amino acids. CDR3: CASSPPSGGTEAFF. The CDR3 nucleotides read TGTGCCAGCTCACCACCGTCGGGAGGCACTGAAGCTTTCTTT.

The chain has TRBV9 and TRBJ2-5; weak D call: TRBD1 (5 bases). CDR3 length: 15 amino acids. Germline V gives CDR1 SGDLS, CDR2 YYNGEE. The ends were cut back, 4 bases at V and 3 bases at J, with 16 bases in the middle. CDR3 nucleotide sequence: TGTGCCAGCAGCAACCCCAGGGTACCCAAAGAGACCCAGTACTTC. This sequence encodes CASSNPRVPKETQYF.